The following is a TCR beta chain sequence with its context. Method: immunoSEQ multiplex PCR; TCRdb's copy keeps in-frame clones and lacks some. The repertoire holds 70,000 to 90,000 clones, with 78% as singletons. The CDR3 covers 15 residues. Trimming removed 5 bases from V and 4 bases from J; junction bases left unmatched: 9. The V gene's germline CDR1 is MDHEN and CDR2 SYDVKM. These data come from a study of blood T cell repertoires in COVID-19. This sequence was found in a human donor in a cohort sampled during active COVID-19. The chain combines TRBV28 with TRBJ1-2, with 8 nucleotides matching TRBD1. Sequencing used peripheral blood. The CDR3 loop is CASSDYQGAAYGYTF. In DNA form, the CDR3 reads TGTGCCAGCAGTGATTACCAGGGGGCGGCCTATGGCTACACCTTC.